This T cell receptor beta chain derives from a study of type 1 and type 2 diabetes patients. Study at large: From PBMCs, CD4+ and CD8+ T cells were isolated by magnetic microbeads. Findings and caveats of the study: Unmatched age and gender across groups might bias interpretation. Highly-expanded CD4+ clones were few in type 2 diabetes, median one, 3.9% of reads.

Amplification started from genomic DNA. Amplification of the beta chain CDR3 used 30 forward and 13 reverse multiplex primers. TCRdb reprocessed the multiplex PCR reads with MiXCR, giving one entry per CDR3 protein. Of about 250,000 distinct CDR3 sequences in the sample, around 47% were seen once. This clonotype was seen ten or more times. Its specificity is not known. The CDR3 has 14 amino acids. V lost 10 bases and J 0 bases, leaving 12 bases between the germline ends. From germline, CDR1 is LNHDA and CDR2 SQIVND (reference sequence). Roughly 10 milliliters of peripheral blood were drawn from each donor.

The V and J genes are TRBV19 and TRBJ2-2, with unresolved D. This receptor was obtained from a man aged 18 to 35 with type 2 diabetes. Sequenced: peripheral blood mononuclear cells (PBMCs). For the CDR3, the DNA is TGTGCCACGGGTTACAAAACGAACACCGGGGAGCTGTTTTTT. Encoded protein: CATGYKTNTGELFF.